Included here is one T cell receptor beta chain sequence, with context. The data belong to a study of CD8 T cells in Susac syndrome. Random-hexamer reverse transcription was applied to about 0.45 to 1 ug RNA. Across 54 Vbeta and 13 Jbeta, TCR beta CDR3 was amplified with immunoSEQ multiplex PCR. TCRdb used MiXCR to reprocess the immunoSEQ multiplex PCR reads, holding one entry per CDR3 protein. In the table there are 150,000 to 200,000 distinct CDR3 sequences, over 85% of which are singletons. The sequenced target, TCR beta, came from blood CD8+ and CD4+ T cells. Matching for age and sex applied to the controls, who were healthy donors. Both CD4+ and CD8+ T cells were negatively isolated, and TEMRA cells underwent FACS enrichment. The CDR3 extends over 14 amino acids. V dropped 3 bases and J dropped 7; count of bases not matched to a gene: 6. Germline assignment: CDR1 MGHDK and CDR2 SYGVNS.

This TCR was sampled from a human donor in good health. The sample was CD4+ T cells from PBMCs. V and J are TRBV25-1 and TRBJ2-5; TRBD2 aligns across 9 bases. CDR3 sequence: CASSDSTSGGTQYF. Written as DNA, the CDR3 is TGTGCCAGCAGTGACTCGACTAGCGGTGGGACCCAGTACTTC.